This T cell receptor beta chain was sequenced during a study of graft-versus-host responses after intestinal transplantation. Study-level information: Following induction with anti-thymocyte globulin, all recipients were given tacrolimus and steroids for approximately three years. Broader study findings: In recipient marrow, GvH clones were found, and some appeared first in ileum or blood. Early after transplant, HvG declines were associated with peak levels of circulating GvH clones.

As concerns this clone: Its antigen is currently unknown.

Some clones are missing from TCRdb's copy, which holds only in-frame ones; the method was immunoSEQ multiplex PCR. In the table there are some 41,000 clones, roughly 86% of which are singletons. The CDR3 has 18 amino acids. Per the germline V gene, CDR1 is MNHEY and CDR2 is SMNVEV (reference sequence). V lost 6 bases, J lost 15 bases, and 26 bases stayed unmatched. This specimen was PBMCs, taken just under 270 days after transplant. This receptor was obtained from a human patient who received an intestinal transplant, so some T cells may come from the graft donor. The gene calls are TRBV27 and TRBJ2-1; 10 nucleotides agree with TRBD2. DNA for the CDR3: TGTGCCAGCAGCTCCCCATCAGGGTTCGGGTATAGCGGGGGGTCCCCGTTCTTC. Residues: CASSSPSGFGYSGGSPFF.